The 21 T cell receptor beta chains presented below share a single source sample, sequenced in a study of blood T cell repertoires in COVID-19. The method was immunoSEQ multiplex PCR; TCRdb's version includes in-frame clones alone and lacks a portion of them. Altogether around 180,000 clones are present, roughly 89% being singletons, with the ten largest covering under 2.5%. The specimen was PBMCs or T cells enriched from blood (not recorded which). These receptors came from a woman aged 40 to 49 with acute COVID-19.

This chain links TRBV3-1 (or the pseudogene TRBV3-2) with TRBJ1-5, with D perhaps matching TRBD1 (5 bases). V was cut by 1 base and J by 3 bases, with 7 bases left in between. Germline V CDR1 and CDR2: LGHDT, YNNKEL (reference sequence). The CDR3 sequence is 14 residues long. CDR3 coding DNA: TGTGCCAGCAGCCAAGGACAGTCCAATCAGCCCCAGCATTTT. Protein sequence: CASSQGQSNQPQHF.

This clone was found once. The genes are TRBV6-5 and TRBJ1-2; D may be TRBD1 (6 bases). V was cut by 6 bases and J by 8 bases, with 13 bases left in between. The CDR3 sequence is 12 residues long. The germline CDR1 and CDR2 sequences are MNHEY and SVGAGI. CDR3 residues: CASSDQGYGYTF. DNA for the CDR3: TGTGCCAGCAGCGATCAGGGGTACGGCTACACCTTC.

The chain couples TRBV18 to TRBJ2-1; no clear D gene. V was pared by 2 bases and J by 5 bases, with 10 bases between. The germline V gene encodes CDR1 KGHSH and CDR2 LQKENI. This CDR3 comprises 14 residues. The DNA of the CDR3 is TGTGCCAGCTCACCAGGGCATGCAAACAATGAGCAGTTCTTC. Protein sequence: CASSPGHANNEQFF.

CDR3 in DNA: TGTGCCAGCAGCTTCCAGACAGGGTACTACGAGCAGTACTTC. It is translated as CASSFQTGYYEQYF. The V and J genes are TRBV5-6 and TRBJ2-7; TRBD1 aligns across 7 bases. The CDR3 is 14 amino acids. Per germline, CDR1 SGHDT and CDR2 YYEEEE. J gave up 3 bases and V 2 bases, and 5 bases lay outside the gene matches.

The chain is built from TRBV6-2 or TRBV6-3 and TRBJ1-5; the D is unclear. Per the germline V gene, CDR1 is MNHEY and CDR2 is SVGEGT. Trimming took off 4 bases at V and 3 bases at J, with 13 bases between the two ends. The CDR3 spans 15 residues. The CDR3 is CASSFDAEHNQPQHF. The CDR3 coding sequence is TGTGCCAGCAGTTTCGATGCGGAGCACAATCAGCCCCAGCATTTT.

This chain joins TRBV6-2 or TRBV6-3 and TRBJ1-1, with 8 bases identical to TRBD1. This CDR3 region has 15 residues. Trimming at V came to 5 bases and at J to 7 bases, leaving 12 bases not matched to a gene. CDR1 is MNHEY, CDR2 SVGEGT, per germline. CDR3 sequence reads: CASSPLGRGRGEAFF. CDR3 DNA sequence: TGTGCCAGCAGTCCCCTAGGCAGGGGGCGAGGTGAAGCTTTCTTT.

The chain combines TRBV5-1 with TRBJ2-7, with TRBD1 matching over 8 bases. The V gene end was trimmed by 6 bases and the J gene end by 0 bases; junction bases not matched to a gene: 8. Germline values: CDR1 SGHRS, CDR2 YFSETQ. CDR3 length: 15 residues. The CDR3 DNA reads TGCGCCAGCACCCTCGGACAGGGACCCTCCTACGAGCAGTACTTC. Translation: CASTLGQGPSYEQYF.

The chain links TRBV5-1 to TRBJ2-5; 11 bases align to TRBD1. CDR3 length: 16 residues. With V trimmed by 5 bases and J by 4 bases, 10 bases remained unmatched. Per the germline V gene, CDR1 is SGHRS and CDR2 is YFSETQ. In nucleotides, the CDR3 is TGCGCCAGCAGTTTCGTGGGGACAGGGGGGAGAGAGACCCAGTACTTC. It is translated as CASSFVGTGGRETQYF. The entire variable domain, with the rest obtained from reference TRBV5-1 and TRBJ2-5, is as follows: KAGVTQTPRYLIKTRGQQVTLSCSPISGHRSVSWYQQTPGQGLQFLFEYFSETQRNKGNFPGRFSGRQFSNSRSEMNVSTLELGDSALYLCASSFVGTGGRETQYFGPGTRLLVL.

The V gene is TRBV7-9, the J gene TRBJ2-7; 8 bases line up with TRBD2. This CDR3 comprises 16 residues. V gave up 5 bases and J gave up 2 bases; unmatched junction bases: 11. The germline CDR1 and CDR2 sequences are SEHNR and FQNEAQ (reference sequence). CDR3 in amino acids: CASSPTGTRSPYEQYF. The CDR3 region has the DNA TGTGCCAGCAGCCCTACGGGGACTAGGTCCCCCTACGAGCAGTACTTC.

The chain links TRBV4-2 to TRBJ2-3, with a possible D match to TRBD1 (5 bases). Germline lookup yields CDR1 LGHNA and CDR2 YNFKEQ. The CDR3 has 16 residues. Between the trimmed V and J ends, which lost 0 bases and 0 bases, there was a span of 10 bases. The chain's CDR3 is CASSQERQSSTDTQYF. CDR3 nucleotides: TGTGCCAGCAGCCAAGAGAGACAGTCCAGCACAGATACGCAGTATTTT.

The table lists this clone with many counts. The genes are TRBV7-9 and TRBJ2-3, with unresolved D. The germline V and J ends were trimmed by 5 bases and 6 bases, with 9 bases remaining between them. This CDR3 is built from 12 residues. Germline assignment: CDR1 SEHNR and CDR2 FQNEAQ (reference sequence). In nucleotides, the CDR3 is TGTGCCAGCAGCGCGCCCTTTGATACGCAGTATTTT. Protein sequence: CASSAPFDTQYF.

This rearrangement joins TRBV7-9 to TRBJ2-7; 9 bases agree with TRBD2. Germline V gene sequence: CDR1 SEHNR, CDR2 FQNEAQ (reference sequence). V lost 3 bases, J lost 5 bases, and 5 bases stayed unmatched. This CDR3 is 14 amino acids long. The CDR3 DNA reads as TGTGCCAGCAGCTTTTTGCGGGAGGGGAACGAGCAGTACTTC. Amino acids: CASSFLREGNEQYF.

This chain connects TRBV3-1 (or the pseudogene TRBV3-2) to TRBJ1-2; 7 bases line up with TRBD1. Germline CDR1 is LGHDT and CDR2 is YNNKEL (reference sequence). The CDR3 loop spans 14 amino acids. Losses at the gene ends were 2 bases for V and 10 bases for J; bases not matched to a gene: 10. The CDR3: CASSQRPGQEFYTF. DNA of the CDR3: TGTGCCAGCAGCCAACGCCCCGGACAGGAGTTCTACACCTTC.

This clone has a single count. This chain uses TRBV4-1 with TRBJ1-5; TRBD1 is a possible D gene (5 bases). The CDR3 covers 18 residues. Germline V gives CDR1 MGHRA, CDR2 YSYEKL. V gave up 4 bases and J gave up 3 bases, with 22 bases separating them. The CDR3, as DNA: TGCGCCAGCAGCCCCTATGCGAAGGCACAGGCCCCCAATCAGCCCCAGCATTTT. Protein product: CASSPYAKAQAPNQPQHF.

This sequence joins TRBV6-1 and TRBJ2-1; a weak D match, TRBD1 (5 bases). The V end lost 4 bases, the J end lost 0 bases, and 13 bases lay between the germline ends. CDR1 MNHNS and CDR2 SASEGT come from the germline V gene. The length of the CDR3 is 16 residues. CDR3 protein: CASSASGSSSYNEQFF. The CDR3, as DNA: TGTGCCAGCAGTGCCTCAGGGTCGAGCTCCTACAATGAGCAGTTCTTC.

V usage is TRBV14 and J usage is TRBJ1-1; 7 bases line up with TRBD1. The CDR3 spans 15 residues. CDR1 and CDR2 from the germline V gene are SGHDN and FVKESK. V shed 0 bases and J 8 bases; nucleotides not matched to a gene: 9. In DNA form, the CDR3 reads TGTGCCAGCAGCCAAGACACAGGGGCAACCACCGAAGCTTTCTTT. It translates to CASSQDTGATTEAFF.

The chain employs TRBV5-6 and TRBJ1-1; D is perhaps TRBD1 (5 bases). The CDR3 has 13 amino acids. Germline CDR1 reads SGHDT; CDR2 reads YYEEEE. Trimming left V 7 bases short and J 1 base short, with 11 bases between. The CDR3 loop is CASAGRRNTEAFF. The CDR3 DNA follows: TGTGCCAGCGCGGGACGGCGGAACACTGAAGCTTTCTTT.

J is TRBJ2-1 and V is TRBV9; 7 bases line up with TRBD2. The CDR3 is made up of 14 amino acids. Losses at the gene ends were 0 bases for V and 8 bases for J; bases not matched to a gene: 5. Germline CDR1 reads SGDLS; CDR2 reads YYNGEE. The CDR3 DNA follows: TGTGCCAGCAGCGTAGAAGGCGGGAGAGATGAGCAGTTCTTC. It yields the protein CASSVEGGRDEQFF.

J is TRBJ2-1 and V is TRBV7-9, with 7 bases lining up with TRBD2. This CDR3 is 13 amino acids long. Trimming cost V 2 bases and J 8 bases; bases outside gene matches: 3. Germline V gene lookup returns CDR1 SEHNR and CDR2 FQNEAQ (reference sequence). The CDR3 DNA follows: TGTGCCAGCAGCTTACCACGGGAGGATGAGCAGTTCTTC. It specifies CASSLPREDEQFF. Variable domain in full (rest from reference TRBV7-9 and TRBJ2-1): DTGVSQNPRHKITKRGQNVTFRCDPISEHNRLYWYRQTLGQGPEFLTYFQNEAQLEKSRLLSDRFSAERPKGSFSTLEIQRTEQGDSAMYLCASSLPREDEQFFGPGTRLTVL.

The table lists this clone with a count of one. The rearrangement joins TRBV18 to TRBJ1-6; 11 nucleotides match TRBD1. Germline trimming cut 0 bases from V and 2 bases from J; bases unmatched to any gene: 0. CDR1 KGHSH and CDR2 LQKENI come from the germline V gene. This CDR3 region has 17 residues. CDR3 DNA: TGTGCCAGCTCACCACCGGGACAGGGGGCCTATAATTCACCCCTCCACTTT. Amino acids: CASSPPGQGAYNSPLHF.

The gene calls are TRBV29-1 and TRBJ2-7; 12 nucleotides agree with TRBD2. Germline loops: CDR1 SQVTM, CDR2 ANQGSEA. J was trimmed by 2 bases and V by 4 bases; bases with no gene match: 6. The CDR3 loop spans 15 amino acids. CDR3 nucleotides: TGCAGCGTTGTAGAACTAGCGGGGGGTACCTACGAGCAGTACTTC. Translated: CSVVELAGGTYEQYF.